These 26 T cell receptor beta chains came from one sample sequenced in a study of CD8+ T cells in alopecia areata. Sorting of CD4+ cells into CD25+CD127- cells was performed for 4 to 6 patients. In each case, RNA was isolated and then reverse transcribed into cDNA as the sequencing template. The data were produced by immunoSEQ multiplex PCR, yet TCRdb's version contains in-frame clones alone and is incomplete. This sample yields more than 11,000 clones, of which approximately 58% are seen a single time; roughly 4% belongs to the top ten. The sequencing sample was made of CD4+ Tregs sorted from blood. The source is a human donor with alopecia areata.

CDR3 bases: TGTGCCAGTAGTATAGCCGGGACCCTCACGAGTTGGGGCTTAGATACGCAGTATTTT. Amino acid sequence: CASSIAGTLTSWGLDTQYF. V is TRBV19 and J is TRBJ2-3; either TRBD1 or TRBD2 may fit D (5 bases each). With 1 base removed from V and 5 bases from J, the gap between germline ends came to 25 bases. The CDR3 has 19 residues. Germline CDR1 and CDR2: LNHDA and SQIVND (reference sequence).

A word on this clone: Other DNA sequences in this specimen translate into the identical CDR3. The V and J genes are TRBV6-5 and TRBJ1-5; 7 nucleotides align to TRBD1. The CDR3 has 14 amino acids. Germline lookup yields CDR1 MNHEY and CDR2 SVGAGI. After removal of 0 bases from V and 11 bases from J, the junction contained 7 bases not matched to a gene. DNA for the CDR3: TGTGCCAGCAGTTACTCGACAGGGACCCAGGCCCAGCATTTT. Encoded protein: CASSYSTGTQAQHF.

By share of the sample, this clone is medium-sized. The rearrangement uses TRBV18 and TRBJ2-3, with D unresolved. With 0 bases removed from V and 3 bases from J, the gap between germline ends came to 16 bases. The CDR3 consists of 17 residues. Germline-derived CDR1 and CDR2 are KGHSH and LQKENI. The CDR3 nucleotides read TGTGCCAGCTCACCACCGCGTAACGGAGTAAGGACAGATACGCAGTATTTT. This codes for CASSPPRNGVRTDTQYF.

This rearrangement joins TRBV7-9 to TRBJ2-2; 13 bases match TRBD2. Trimming at V came to 3 bases and at J to 5 bases, leaving 6 bases not matched to a gene. The V gene's germline CDR1 is SEHNR and CDR2 FQNEAQ (reference sequence). This CDR3 is built from 17 residues. The CDR3 nucleotides read TGTGCCAGCAGCTTGAGGACTAGCGGGAGAGGGACCGGGGAGCTGTTTTTT. As protein: CASSLRTSGRGTGELFF.

J is TRBJ2-1 and V is TRBV6-1; 12 bases map to TRBD2. Germline trimming cut 10 bases from V and 6 bases from J; bases unmatched to any gene: 7. Germline V gene lookup returns CDR1 MNHNS and CDR2 SASEGT. The CDR3 consists of 14 residues. Written as DNA, the CDR3 is TGTGCCACCCTTCTAGCGGGAGGGTTCAATGAGCAGTTCTTC. The encoded protein is CATLLAGGFNEQFF.

The chain couples TRBV27 to TRBJ2-1, with a tentative D call TRBD1 (5 bases). In germline, CDR1 is MNHEY, CDR2 SMNVEV (reference sequence). The ends were cut back, 3 bases at V and 7 bases at J, with 13 bases in the middle. The CDR3 is 14 residues long. The CDR3 loop reads CASSFQGRGNEQFF. In DNA form, the CDR3 reads TGTGCCAGCAGTTTCCAGGGAAGAGGTAATGAGCAGTTCTTC.

The genes are TRBV2 and TRBJ2-7, with 10 positions matching TRBD2. Germline V gene sequence: CDR1 SNHLY, CDR2 FYNNEI. This CDR3 contains 16 residues. V trimming: 3 bases; J trimming: 7 bases; junction bases outside the gene matches: 12. In DNA, the CDR3 is TGTGCCAGCAGTGACGCTAGGACTAGCGGTTTAGGGGAGCAGTACTTC. It codes for CASSDARTSGLGEQYF.

A word on this clone: No conserved phenylalanine or tryptophan ends this CDR3, so it is likely a read error. The J gene is TRBJ1-2, the V gene TRBV27, with D maybe TRBD1 (5 bases). Germline V CDR1 and CDR2: MNHEY, SMNVEV (reference sequence). The ends were cut back, 9 bases at V and 5 bases at J, with 16 bases in the middle. This CDR3 has 13 amino acids. The CDR3 region has the DNA TGTGCCAGTCATCAACCGGGGCGTTATGGCTACACCCTC. Protein: CASHQPGRYGYTL.

This clone is categorized as medium-sized (0.01 to 0.1%). The chain carries TRBV15 and TRBJ2-3, with TRBD2 as a possible D gene (6 bases). This CDR3 contains 19 residues. V gave up 0 bases and J gave up 4 bases, with 23 bases separating them. Germline V gene lookup returns CDR1 LNHNV and CDR2 YYDKDF (reference sequence). This CDR3 is CATSRDRIFRTRRADTQYF. The CDR3 nucleotides read TGTGCCACCAGCAGAGATCGTATCTTCAGAACCCGGAGGGCAGATACGCAGTATTTT.

The rearrangement links TRBV6-6 to TRBJ2-1; the match to TRBD2 covers 8 bases. Trimming removed 6 bases from V and 3 bases from J; junction bases left unmatched: 7. Germline-derived CDR1 and CDR2 are MNHNY and SVGAGI (reference sequence). The CDR3 spans 15 residues. The CDR3: CASSRTSGVYNEQFF. The CDR3 DNA reads as TGTGCCAGCAGCCGCACTAGCGGAGTCTACAATGAGCAGTTCTTC.

The chain is built from TRBV7-2 and TRBJ2-5; D may be TRBD2 (5 bases). V lost 3 bases and J 7 bases, leaving 12 bases between the germline ends. CDR1 is SGHTA, CDR2 FQGNSA, per germline. This CDR3 has 13 amino acids. CDR3 sequence (DNA): TGTGCCAGCAGCTTGAGTCTAGCAGGGACCCAGTACTTC. It translates to CASSLSLAGTQYF.

DNA of the CDR3: TGTGCCAGCTCACCACCGGGGAACACCGGGGAGCTGTTTTTT. It is translated as CASSPPGNTGELFF. The chain employs TRBV18 and TRBJ2-2; no clear D. This CDR3 contains 14 residues. The germline gives CDR1 KGHSH, CDR2 LQKENI. V was clipped by 0 bases and J by 1 base, with 3 bases between them.

This rearrangement joins TRBV28 to TRBJ1-2; D unresolved. Trimming left V 7 bases short and J 7 bases short, with 16 bases between. Germline lookup yields CDR1 MDHEN and CDR2 SYDVKM. The CDR3 spans 13 residues. This CDR3 is CASTDGSAVGYTF. The CDR3 DNA follows: TGTGCCAGCACTGACGGGTCCGCGGTTGGCTACACCTTC.

The V gene is TRBV29-1, the J gene TRBJ1-4; D is ambiguous. The CDR3 has 13 residues. V was cut by 2 bases and J by 7 bases, with 11 bases left in between. Germline loops: CDR1 SQVTM, CDR2 ANQGSEA. The CDR3 region has the DNA TGCAGCGTTGAAACCGGGCGGGGTGAAAAACTGTTTTTT. It yields the protein CSVETGRGEKLFF.

The chain carries TRBV29-1 and TRBJ1-4, with TRBD1 identical over 8 bases. The CDR3 consists of 15 residues. V lost 0 bases to trimming and J lost 7 bases; unmatched junction nucleotides: 7. Germline V gene lookup returns CDR1 SQVTM and CDR2 ANQGSEA. In nucleotides, the CDR3 is TGCAGCGTTGAAGAACAGGGGGGGAGAGGTGAAAAACTGTTTTTT. The encoded protein is CSVEEQGGRGEKLFF.

The chain joins TRBV2 to TRBJ1-4; perhaps TRBD1 as D (6 bases). V lost 8 bases, J lost 5 bases, and 15 bases lay in between. There are 14 residues in the CDR3. CDR1 is SNHLY and CDR2 is FYNNEI in the germline V gene. CDR3 region: CASGLDSLNEKLFF. CDR3 in DNA: TGTGCCAGCGGATTGGACAGCCTAAATGAAAAACTGTTTTTT.

V gene TRBV25-1 combines with J gene TRBJ2-7; 7 nucleotides match TRBD2. Trimming took 2 bases from V and 3 from J; bases not matched to a gene: 7. Germline V gene lookup returns CDR1 MGHDK and CDR2 SYGVNS. The CDR3 sequence is 15 residues long. CDR3 amino acids: CASSEGFGLVYEQYF. CDR3 DNA: TGTGCCAGCAGTGAAGGTTTTGGACTAGTCTACGAGCAGTACTTC.

This chain joins TRBV19 and TRBJ2-5; TRBD1 might be the D (6 bases). V gave up 5 bases and J gave up 4 bases, with 14 bases separating them. CDR3 size: 14 residues. Germline V gene data show CDR1 as LNHDA and CDR2 as SQIVND (reference sequence). CDR3 residues: CASSRQVARETQYF. The CDR3 nucleotides are TGTGCCAGTAGTCGACAGGTCGCTCGAGAGACCCAGTACTTC.

V gene TRBV7-3 combines with J gene TRBJ2-7, with 9 bases lining up with TRBD1. Losses at the gene ends were 0 bases for V and 4 bases for J; bases not matched to a gene: 4. This CDR3 has 15 residues. Germline CDR1 and CDR2: SGHTA and FQGTGA. CDR3 in DNA: TGTGCCAGCAGCTTAACCGGGACAGGGTTATACGAGCAGTACTTC. This encodes CASSLTGTGLYEQYF.

The chain carries TRBV5-4 and TRBJ2-1, with 12 bases lining up with TRBD2. Losses at the gene ends were 0 bases for V and 7 bases for J; bases not matched to a gene: 2. CDR1 and CDR2 (germline): SGHNT, YYREEE (reference sequence). This CDR3 comprises 15 residues. As DNA, the CDR3 is TGTGCCAGCAGCTTGGAGACTAGCGGGAGTAATGAGCAGTTCTTC. Translated: CASSLETSGSNEQFF.

This CDR3 reads CAWSLGPSNTEAFF. The CDR3 DNA is TGTGCCTGGTCCCTAGGACCCTCGAACACTGAAGCTTTCTTT. The rearrangement joins TRBV30 to TRBJ1-1; no firm D call. Germline V gene data show CDR1 as GTSNPN and CDR2 as SVGIG (reference sequence). This CDR3 contains 14 residues. With 5 bases removed from V and 1 base from J, the gap between germline ends came to 14 bases.

CDR3 residues: CAIKSQGKETQYF. CDR3 nucleotide sequence: TGTGCCATCAAATCCCAGGGTAAAGAGACCCAGTACTTC. The rearrangement links TRBV10-3 to TRBJ2-5; a weak D match, TRBD1 (5 bases). V lost 7 bases and J 3 bases, leaving 12 bases between the germline ends. CDR1 and CDR2 (germline): ENHRY, SYGVKD. The CDR3 has 13 residues.

This chain uses TRBV14 with TRBJ1-1; D might be TRBD1 (5 bases). Trimming took 5 bases from V and 10 from J, leaving 17 bases between them. Looked up from germline, CDR1 is SGHDN and CDR2 is FVKESK. The CDR3 is 13 amino acids. Written as DNA, the CDR3 is TGTGCCAGCAGCACCGGCCGTCGGGGGGGAGCTTTCTTT. This gives the protein CASSTGRRGGAFF.

The chain employs TRBV7-9 and TRBJ1-2; the match to TRBD1 covers 7 bases. Germline CDR1 SEHNR, CDR2 FQNEAQ (reference sequence). V trimming: 6 bases; J trimming: 2 bases; junction bases outside the gene matches: 6. The CDR3 contains 14 residues. The CDR3 DNA reads as TGTGCCAGCAGTCTAGGGACAGTAAACTATGGCTACACCTTC. Amino acid sequence: CASSLGTVNYGYTF.

The genes are TRBV5-1 and TRBJ2-3; TRBD2 might be the D (5 bases). The V end was cut by 4 bases, the J end by 2 bases, with 11 bases between. In germline, CDR1 is SGHRS, CDR2 YFSETQ. This CDR3 is 14 amino acids long. CDR3 sequence: CASSPGLATDTQYF. The CDR3 DNA follows: TGCGCCAGCAGCCCTGGACTTGCCACAGATACGCAGTATTTT.

V usage is TRBV11-2 and J usage is TRBJ2-1; the D is unclear. V was trimmed by 0 bases and J by 9 bases, leaving 9 bases between them. Per germline, CDR1 SGHAT and CDR2 FQNNGV. The CDR3 totals 13 residues. The CDR3 nucleotides are TGTGCCAGCAGCTTAGATCGGCCGGGTGAGCAGTTCTTC. This gives the protein CASSLDRPGEQFF.